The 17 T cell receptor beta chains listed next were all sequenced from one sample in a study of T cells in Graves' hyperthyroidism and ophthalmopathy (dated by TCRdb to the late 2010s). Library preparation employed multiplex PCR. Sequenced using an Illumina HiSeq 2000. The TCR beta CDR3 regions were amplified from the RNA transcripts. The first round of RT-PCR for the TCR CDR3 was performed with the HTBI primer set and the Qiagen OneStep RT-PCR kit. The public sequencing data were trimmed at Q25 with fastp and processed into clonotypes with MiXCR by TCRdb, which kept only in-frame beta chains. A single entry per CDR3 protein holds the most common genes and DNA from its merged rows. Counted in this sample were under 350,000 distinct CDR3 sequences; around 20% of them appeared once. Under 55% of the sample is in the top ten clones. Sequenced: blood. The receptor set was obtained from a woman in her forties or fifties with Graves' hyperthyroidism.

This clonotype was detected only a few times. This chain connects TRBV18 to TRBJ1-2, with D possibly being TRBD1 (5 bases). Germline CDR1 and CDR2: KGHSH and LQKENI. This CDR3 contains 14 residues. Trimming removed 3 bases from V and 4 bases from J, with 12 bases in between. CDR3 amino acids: CASSPAGFGYGYTF. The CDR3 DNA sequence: TGTGCCAGCTCACCTGCAGGGTTTGGCTATGGCTACACCTTC. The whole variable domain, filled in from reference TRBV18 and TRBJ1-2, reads NAGVMQNPRHLVRRRGQEARLRCSPMKGHSHVYWYRQLPEEGLKFMVYLQKENIIDESGMPKERFSAEFPKEGPSILRIQQVVRGDSAAYFCASSPAGFGYGYTFGSGTRLTVV.

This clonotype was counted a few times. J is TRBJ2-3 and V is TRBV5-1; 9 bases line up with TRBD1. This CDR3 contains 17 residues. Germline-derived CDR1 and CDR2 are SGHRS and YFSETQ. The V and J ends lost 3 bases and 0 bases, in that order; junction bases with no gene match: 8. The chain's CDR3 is CASSSDRDRVSTDTQYF. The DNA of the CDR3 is TGCGCCAGCAGCTCGGACCGGGACAGGGTTAGCACAGATACGCAGTATTTT.

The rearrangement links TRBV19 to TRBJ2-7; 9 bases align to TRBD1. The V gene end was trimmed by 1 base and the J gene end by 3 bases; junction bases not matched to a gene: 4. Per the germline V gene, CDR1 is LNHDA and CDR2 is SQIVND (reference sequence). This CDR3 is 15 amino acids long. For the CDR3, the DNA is TGTGCCAGTAGTATAGCGGGACAGGGATTCTACGAGCAGTACTTC. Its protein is CASSIAGQGFYEQYF.

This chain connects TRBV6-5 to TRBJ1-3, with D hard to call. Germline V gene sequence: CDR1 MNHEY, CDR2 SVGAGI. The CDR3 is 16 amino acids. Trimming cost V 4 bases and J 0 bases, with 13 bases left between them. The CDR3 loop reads CASSFEGLNSGNTIYF. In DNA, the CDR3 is TGTGCCAGCAGTTTTGAGGGATTAAACTCTGGAAACACCATATATTTT.

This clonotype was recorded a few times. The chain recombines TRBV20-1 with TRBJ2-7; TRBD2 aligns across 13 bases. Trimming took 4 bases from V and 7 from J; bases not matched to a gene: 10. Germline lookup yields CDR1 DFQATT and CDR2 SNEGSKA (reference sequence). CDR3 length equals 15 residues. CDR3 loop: CSAKKTSGRAWEQYF. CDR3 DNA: TGCAGTGCTAAGAAAACTAGCGGGAGGGCCTGGGAGCAGTACTTC.

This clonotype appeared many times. The CDR3 bases are TGTGCCAGCAGCCCCGGGACAGGTTTTAACTATGGCTACACCTTC. It is translated as CASSPGTGFNYGYTF. The chain has TRBV7-2 and TRBJ1-2, with TRBD1 matching 8 bases. The CDR3 spans 15 residues. Germline lookup yields CDR1 SGHTA and CDR2 FQGNSA. The V segment lost 5 bases and the J segment 1 base; nucleotides outside the gene matches: 6.

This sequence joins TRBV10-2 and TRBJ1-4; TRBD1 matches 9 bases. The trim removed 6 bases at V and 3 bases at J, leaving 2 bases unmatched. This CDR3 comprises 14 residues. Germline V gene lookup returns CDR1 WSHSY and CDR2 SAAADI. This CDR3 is CASRTGGPNEKLFF. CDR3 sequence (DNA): TGCGCCAGCAGAACAGGGGGCCCTAATGAAAAACTGTTTTTT.

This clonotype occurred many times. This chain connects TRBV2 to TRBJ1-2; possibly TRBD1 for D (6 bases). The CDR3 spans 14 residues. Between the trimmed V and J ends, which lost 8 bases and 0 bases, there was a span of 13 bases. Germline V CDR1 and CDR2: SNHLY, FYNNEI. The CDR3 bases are TGTGCCAGCTTCAGGGGCTCAGCTAACTATGGCTACACCTTC. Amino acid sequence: CASFRGSANYGYTF.

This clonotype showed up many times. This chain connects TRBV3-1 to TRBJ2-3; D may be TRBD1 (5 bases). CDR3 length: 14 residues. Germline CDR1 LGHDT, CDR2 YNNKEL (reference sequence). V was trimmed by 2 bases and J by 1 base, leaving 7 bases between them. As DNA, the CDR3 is TGTGCCAGCAGCCAAATACAGGGCACAGATACGCAGTATTTT. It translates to CASSQIQGTDTQYF.

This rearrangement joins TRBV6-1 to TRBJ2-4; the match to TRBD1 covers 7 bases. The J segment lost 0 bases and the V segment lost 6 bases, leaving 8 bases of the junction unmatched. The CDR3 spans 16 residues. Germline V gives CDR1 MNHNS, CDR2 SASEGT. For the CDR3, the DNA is TGTGCCAGCAGAGACTCGGACAGGCTAGCCAAAAACATTCAGTACTTC. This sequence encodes CASRDSDRLAKNIQYF.

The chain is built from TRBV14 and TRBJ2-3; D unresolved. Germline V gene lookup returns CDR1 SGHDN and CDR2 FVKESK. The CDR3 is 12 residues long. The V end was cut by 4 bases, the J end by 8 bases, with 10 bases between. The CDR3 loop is CASSRPLGTQYF. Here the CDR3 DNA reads TGTGCCAGCAGCCGCCCCTTAGGTACGCAGTATTTT. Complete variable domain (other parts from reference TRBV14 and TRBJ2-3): EAGVTQFPSHSVIEKGQTVTLRCDPISGHDNLYWYRRVMGKEIKFLLHFVKESKQDESGMPNNRFLAERTGGTYSTLKVQPAELEDSGVYFCASSRPLGTQYFGPGTRLTVL.

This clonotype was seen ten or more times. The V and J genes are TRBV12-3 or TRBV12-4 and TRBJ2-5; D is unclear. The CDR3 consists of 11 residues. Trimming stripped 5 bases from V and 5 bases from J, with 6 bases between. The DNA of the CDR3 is TGTGCCAGCAGTACGTTGGAGACCCAGTACTTC. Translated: CASSTLETQYF.

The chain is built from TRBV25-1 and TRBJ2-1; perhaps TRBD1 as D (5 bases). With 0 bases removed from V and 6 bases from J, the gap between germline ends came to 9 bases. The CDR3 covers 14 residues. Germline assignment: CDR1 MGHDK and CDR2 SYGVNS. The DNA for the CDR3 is TGTGCCAGCAGTGAATATCAGGGTAGCAATGAGCAGTTCTTC. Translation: CASSEYQGSNEQFF.

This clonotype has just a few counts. The DNA for the CDR3 is TGCGCCAGCACTCAAAACGGGGCAGGAGATGGCTACACCTTC. Its translation is CASTQNGAGDGYTF. The chain combines TRBV5-1 with TRBJ1-2, with D perhaps TRBD1 (5 bases). This CDR3 comprises 14 residues. The V gene lost 6 bases and the J gene lost 6 bases, with 18 bases spanning the gap. Looked up from germline, CDR1 is SGHRS and CDR2 is YFSETQ. Together with reference TRBV5-1 and TRBJ1-2, the CDR3 gives the full variable domain: KAGVTQTPRYLIKTRGQQVTLSCSPISGHRSVSWYQQTPGQGLQFLFEYFSETQRNKGNFPGRFSGRQFSNSRSEMNVSTLELGDSALYLCASTQNGAGDGYTFGSGTRLTVV.

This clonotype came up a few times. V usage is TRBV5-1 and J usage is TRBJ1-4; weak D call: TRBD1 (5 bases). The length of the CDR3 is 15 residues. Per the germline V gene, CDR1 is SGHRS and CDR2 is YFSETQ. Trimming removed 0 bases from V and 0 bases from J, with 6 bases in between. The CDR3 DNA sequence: TGCGCCAGCAGCTTGGGACAGTCAACTAATGAAAAACTGTTTTTT. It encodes CASSLGQSTNEKLFF.

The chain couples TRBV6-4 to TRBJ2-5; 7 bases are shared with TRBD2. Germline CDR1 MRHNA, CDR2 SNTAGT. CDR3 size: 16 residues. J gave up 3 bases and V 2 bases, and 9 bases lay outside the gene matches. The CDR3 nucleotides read TGTGCCAGCAGTGACAGAGCGGGGCTTTCCGAAGAGACCCAGTACTTC. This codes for CASSDRAGLSEETQYF.

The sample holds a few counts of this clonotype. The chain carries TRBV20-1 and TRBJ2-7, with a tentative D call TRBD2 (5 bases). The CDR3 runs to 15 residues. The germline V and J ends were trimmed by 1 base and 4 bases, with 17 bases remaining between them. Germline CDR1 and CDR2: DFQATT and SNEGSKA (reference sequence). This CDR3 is CSARGGPGKEYEQYF. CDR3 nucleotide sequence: TGCAGTGCTAGAGGCGGGCCCGGCAAGGAATACGAGCAGTACTTC.